The 21 T cell receptor beta chains reported below all come from one sample, sequenced in a study of blood T cells in healthy people across ages. A sample-barcoded 5' primer and a J-beta primer mix were used in a second PCR of roughly 7 to 11 cycles. TCRdb itself ran the 5' RACE reads through MiXCR, one entry per CDR3 protein. There are 1.4 million or so distinct CDR3 sequences in the sample; about 45% occur only once, and around 4% lies in the top ten. The sample consisted of blood. The source of these receptors is a woman under 30 in good health.

The V call is TRBV12-3 or TRBV12-4, the J call TRBJ1-1; 8 bases are a match to TRBD1. CDR3 size: 16 residues. V trimming: 6 bases; J trimming: 1 base; junction bases outside the gene matches: 10. CDR3 nucleotides: TGTGCCAGCAGAAACAGGGGGGCGGCGGGGAACACTGAAGCTTTCTTT. It yields the protein CASRNRGAAGNTEAFF.

This chain connects TRBV10-3 to TRBJ1-5; TRBD1 is a possible D gene (6 bases). The CDR3 spans 15 residues. V lost 2 bases to trimming and J lost 2 bases, with 10 bases between them. Germline CDR1 is ENHRY and CDR2 is SYGVKD. CDR3 in DNA: TGTGCCATCAGTGAGGCAGCAGGGGGCAATCAGCCCCAGCATTTT. Translation gives CAISEAAGGNQPQHF.

The CDR3 protein is CASSFDSTGAQETQYF. CDR3 DNA sequence: TGCGCCAGCAGCTTTGATTCGACAGGGGCCCAAGAGACCCAGTACTTC. The rearrangement uses TRBV5-1 and TRBJ2-5, with 8 bases identical to TRBD1. The CDR3 spans 16 residues. Germline-derived CDR1 and CDR2 are SGHRS and YFSETQ. J gave up 1 base and V 2 bases, and 7 bases lay outside the gene matches. Filled out from reference TRBV5-1 and TRBJ2-5, the complete variable domain reads KAGVTQTPRYLIKTRGQQVTLSCSPISGHRSVSWYQQTPGQGLQFLFEYFSETQRNKGNFPGRFSGRQFSNSRSEMNVSTLELGDSALYLCASSFDSTGAQETQYFGPGTRLLVL.

Concerning this clonotype: The junction departs from germline at one end; a sequencing error may be responsible. The V call is TRBV11-2, the J call TRBJ2-1; no firm D call. Looked up from germline, CDR1 is SGHAT and CDR2 is FQNNGV. The CDR3 has 15 residues. CDR3 loop: CVSSLDSGYYNEQFF. The CDR3 DNA follows: TGTGTCAGCAGCTTAGATAGTGGCTACTACAATGAGCAGTTCTTC. The full variable domain, with the rest looked up from reference TRBV11-2 and TRBJ2-1, is EAGVAQSPRYKIIEKRQSVAFWCNPISGHATLYWYQQILGQGPKLLIQFQNNGVVDDSQLPKDRFSAERLKGVDSTLKIQPAKLEDSAVYLCVSSLDSGYYNEQFFGPGTRLTVL.

A remark on this clonotype: A read error may account for a junction end that differs from germline. This sequence joins TRBV12-3 or TRBV12-4 and TRBJ1-4; TRBD1 agrees at 8 bases. The CDR3 sequence is 13 residues long. The CDR3 is CVSSTRGPEKLFF. For the CDR3, the DNA is TGTGTCAGCAGTACCAGGGGGCCTGAAAAACTGTTTTTT.

This clonotype was picked up a small number of times. The chain has TRBV18 and TRBJ2-4; 7 positions match TRBD1. Trimming took 5 bases from V and 0 from J; bases not matched to a gene: 4. The CDR3 is 15 residues long. Germline-derived CDR1 and CDR2 are KGHSH and LQKENI. CDR3 coding DNA: TGTGCCAGCTCAGCTGGGACAGTAGCCAAAAACATTCAGTACTTC. Its protein is CASSAGTVAKNIQYF.

This clonotype was observed a handful of times. This chain joins TRBV11-1 and TRBJ2-1, with TRBD2 matching over 11 bases. The J call could be wrong; TRBJ2-7 is a better fit for the DNA end. The CDR3 loop spans 16 amino acids. Germline V gives CDR1 SGHAT, CDR2 FQDESV (reference sequence). The CDR3 nucleotides are TGTGCCAGCACCTTCGGACTAGCGGGCGCCTACAATGAGCAGTACTTC. Protein sequence: CASTFGLAGAYNEQYF.

The rearrangement joins TRBV2 to TRBJ2-4; the D is unclear. Trimming left V 2 bases short and J 13 bases short, with 15 bases between. Germline V gene sequence: CDR1 SNHLY, CDR2 FYNNEI. The CDR3 extends over 13 amino acids. CDR3 protein: CASSERSYNEQYF. CDR3 nucleotide sequence: TGTGCCAGCAGTGAACGCAGTTACAATGAGCAGTACTTC.

The gene calls are TRBV20-1 and TRBJ2-5; weak D call: TRBD2 (5 bases). In germline, CDR1 is DFQATT, CDR2 SNEGSKA (reference sequence). There are 14 residues in the CDR3. Trimming removed 3 bases from V and 3 bases from J, with 14 bases in between. This CDR3 is CSASFPAGEETQYF. The CDR3 nucleotides are TGCAGTGCTAGTTTCCCAGCCGGGGAAGAGACCCAGTACTTC.

The table lists this clonotype with many counts. The V gene is TRBV6-5, the J gene TRBJ1-2, with unresolved D. The V gene lost 0 bases and the J gene lost 3 bases, with 14 bases spanning the gap. CDR3 length: 16 residues. Per germline, CDR1 MNHEY and CDR2 SVGAGI. The CDR3 nucleotides read TGTGCCAGCAGTTACTCCGCGGTGATCTGGGACTATGGCTACACCTTC. This codes for CASSYSAVIWDYGYTF.

This clonotype has only a few counts. The gene calls are TRBV11-2 and TRBJ2-1, with 10 bases lining up with TRBD1. Germline V gene lookup returns CDR1 SGHAT and CDR2 FQNNGV. Trimming cost V 0 bases and J 10 bases; bases outside gene matches: 9. The CDR3 has 16 amino acids. CDR3 sequence: CASSLDTGQGIGEQFF. DNA for the CDR3: TGTGCCAGCAGCTTAGATACGGGACAGGGGATAGGGGAGCAGTTCTTC.

V gene TRBV3-1 combines with J gene TRBJ2-6, with D maybe TRBD2 (5 bases). CDR1 and CDR2 (germline): LGHDT, YNNKEL (reference sequence). Trimming took 4 bases from V and 1 from J, leaving 11 bases between them. This CDR3 spans 16 amino acids. The CDR3 DNA sequence: TGTGCCAGCAGCCCTCATGGGAGTTCTGGGGCCAACGTCCTGACTTTC. Translation gives CASSPHGSSGANVLTF.

The CDR3 protein is CSASARGKGLYNEQFF. The CDR3 DNA is TGCAGTGCCTCCGCCCGGGGGAAGGGGCTCTACAATGAGCAGTTCTTC. This chain joins TRBV20-1 and TRBJ2-1, with a tentative D call TRBD2 (6 bases). Germline V gene sequence: CDR1 DFQATT, CDR2 SNEGSKA (reference sequence). CDR3 size: 16 residues. V was pared by 6 bases and J by 3 bases, with 21 bases between.

The chain employs TRBV6-5 and TRBJ1-1; no clear D. This CDR3 contains 12 residues. The V gene lost 8 bases and the J gene lost 4 bases, with 11 bases spanning the gap. The germline V gene has CDR1 MNHEY and CDR2 SVGAGI. CDR3 sequence reads: CASGLPLTEAFF. CDR3 bases: TGTGCCAGCGGCCTTCCGCTCACTGAAGCTTTCTTT.

The chain employs TRBV5-6 and TRBJ1-1; D perhaps matches TRBD1 (5 bases). With 3 bases removed from V and 0 bases from J, the gap between germline ends came to 12 bases. The germline CDR1 and CDR2 sequences are SGHDT and YYEEEE. The CDR3 sequence is 15 residues long. CDR3 sequence reads: CASSYPGLMNTEAFF. CDR3 nucleotide sequence: TGTGCCAGCAGCTATCCGGGACTGATGAACACTGAAGCTTTCTTT.

This chain joins TRBV29-1 and TRBJ1-5, with a tentative D call TRBD1 (5 bases). The CDR3 sequence is 13 residues long. Germline loops: CDR1 SQVTM, CDR2 ANQGSEA. V was cut by 1 base and J by 3 bases, with 7 bases left in between. CDR3 in amino acids: CSVEVGPNQPQHF. CDR3 nucleotides: TGCAGCGTTGAAGTGGGGCCCAATCAGCCCCAGCATTTT. Full variable domain (missing parts from reference TRBV29-1 and TRBJ1-5): SAVISQKPSRDICQRGTSLTIQCQVDSQVTMMFWYRQQPGQSLTLIATANQGSEATYESGFVIDKFPISRPNLTFSTLTVSNMSPEDSSIYLCSVEVGPNQPQHFGDGTRLSIL.

This clonotype turned up a few times. The chain has TRBV6-2 or TRBV6-3 and TRBJ1-2, with TRBD1 identical over 7 bases. Per germline, CDR1 MNHEY and CDR2 SVGEGT. The junction had 10 bases not matched to a gene; V was cut back by 7 bases and J by 5 bases. CDR3 length: 14 residues. CDR3 in amino acids: CASNGGQDKYGYTF. As DNA, the CDR3 is TGTGCCAGCAATGGAGGACAGGACAAATATGGCTACACCTTC.

The chain links TRBV20-1 to TRBJ1-1, with 8 positions matching TRBD1. V was clipped by 0 bases and J by 13 bases; unmatched bases: 13. The CDR3 loop spans 14 amino acids. The V gene's germline CDR1 is DFQATT and CDR2 SNEGSKA (reference sequence). In DNA form, the CDR3 reads TGCAGTGCTAGAGATCTCCGGGACAGGTTGGTTAGTTTCTTT. It is translated as CSARDLRDRLVSFF.

V gene TRBV4-1 combines with J gene TRBJ2-1; a weak D match, TRBD1 (6 bases). The germline CDR1 and CDR2 sequences are MGHRA and YSYEKL. This CDR3 contains 15 residues. V lost 7 bases and J lost 1, with 14 bases in between. CDR3 region: CASTPMGASYNEQFF. CDR3 sequence (DNA): TGCGCCAGCACCCCTATGGGGGCATCCTACAATGAGCAGTTCTTC.

The rearrangement links TRBV27 to TRBJ1-2; D unclear. Per germline, CDR1 MNHEY and CDR2 SMNVEV (reference sequence). V lost 2 bases to trimming and J lost 4 bases, with 11 bases between them. The CDR3 sequence is 14 residues long. The CDR3 region has the DNA TGTGCCAGCAGTTTAAATCGGGCCGTCTATGGCTACACCTTC. Translation gives CASSLNRAVYGYTF.

In its sample, this clonotype was seen once. This chain connects TRBV12-3 or TRBV12-4 to TRBJ2-1, with D maybe TRBD2 (6 bases). Near its end, the DNA agrees better with TRBJ2-7, so the J call may be wrong. CDR3 length equals 17 residues. CDR3 residues: CASSSWDFASSYNEQYF. In DNA, the CDR3 is TGTGCCAGCAGTTCCTGGGACTTCGCAAGCTCCTACAATGAGCAGTACTTC.